The rows below give T cell receptor beta chains drawn from one sample of a study of T-cell memory formation after mild COVID-19. Using its own MiXCR run on the 5' RACE reads, TCRdb lists one record per CDR3 protein. The data contain around 300,000 distinct CDR3 sequences, over 7% of them singletons. The source material was PBMCs or a T cell subset sorted from them (not recorded which). The origin of the receptors is a man younger than 35 who had mild COVID-19 (a few samples of this study predate the infection). Cell type and time point are not known. Both conserved end residues are part of each CDR3. The D gene is left open where the match is weak. The size of a clone is reported for some rows only, either as once, few or many, or as a class for expanded clones.

CDR3 | DNA | D | J | size | V
CASSLGTRPTDTQYF | TGTGCCAGCAGTTTAGGGACGCGTCCCACAGATACGCAGTATTTT | . | TRBJ2-3 | few | TRBV12-3/TRBV12-4
CAITTGPSSGNTIYF | TGTGCCATCACTACAGGACCGAGCTCTGGAAACACCATATATTTT | . | TRBJ1-3 | few | TRBV10-3
CASRIRGGYGELFF | TGTGCCAGCAGAATACGGGGGGGCTACGGGGAGCTGTTTTTT | TRBD2 | TRBJ2-2 | many | TRBV11-2
CASSEPQGFGEKLFF | TGTGCCAGCAGTGAACCACAGGGATTTGGTGAAAAACTGTTTTTT | . | TRBJ1-4 | . | TRBV25-1
CASSRKWDFQETQYF | TGCGCCAGCAGCCGAAAATGGGACTTCCAAGAGACCCAGTACTTC | . | TRBJ2-5 | . | TRBV5-1
CASSYVRGGTTDTQYF | TGTGCCAGCAGTTACGTGAGGGGGGGTACGACAGATACGCAGTATTTT | . | TRBJ2-3 | many | TRBV6-5
CASREAASGPQHF | TGTGCCAGCAGAGAGGCGGCTTCTGGGCCCCAGCATTTT | . | TRBJ1-5 | . | TRBV27
CSAIVPGQGTNEQFF | TGCAGTGCTATAGTCCCGGGACAGGGGACAAATGAGCAGTTCTTC | TRBD1 | TRBJ2-1 | few | TRBV20-1
CSALRNEQFF | TGCAGTGCATTGAGAAATGAGCAGTTCTTC | . | TRBJ2-1 | few | TRBV20-1
CASSLVSSGDAPEQYF | TGCGCCAGCAGCTTGGTTTCTAGCGGGGATGCTCCCGAGCAGTACTTC | TRBD2 | TRBJ2-7 | many | TRBV5-1
CASSLSGGAGNQPQHF | TGCGCCAGCAGCTTGAGTGGGGGGGCCGGCAATCAGCCCCAGCATTTT | . | TRBJ1-5 | few | TRBV5-1
CASSAQQGYEQFF | TGTGCCAGCAGCGCCCAACAGGGCTATGAGCAGTTCTTC | . | TRBJ2-1 | . | TRBV11-3
CASSSRVLQETQYF | TGCGCCAGCAGCTCCCGGGTCCTCCAAGAGACCCAGTACTTC | . | TRBJ2-5 | . | TRBV5-1
CSVIAVTDTQYF | TGCAGCGTCATAGCGGTAACAGATACGCAGTATTTT | . | TRBJ2-3 | . | TRBV29-1
CASSPDRDEQYF | TGTGCCAGCAGCCCCGACAGGGACGAGCAGTACTTC | TRBD1 | TRBJ2-7 | . | TRBV14
CASSQGSKAFF | TGCGCCAGCAGCCAGGGCTCTAAAGCTTTCTTT | . | TRBJ1-1 | few | TRBV4-1
CASSLRAQAGNTDTQYF | TGTGCCAGCAGCTTAAGAGCTCAAGCGGGGAACACAGATACGCAGTATTTT | TRBD2 | TRBJ2-3 | . | TRBV7-3
CASSPEVVPGANVLTF | TGTGCCAGCAGCCCAGAGGTCGTGCCGGGGGCCAACGTCCTGACTTTC | . | TRBJ2-6 | . | TRBV7-2
CAISESTENQPQHF | TGTGCCATCAGTGAGTCGACAGAAAATCAGCCCCAGCATTTT | . | TRBJ1-5 | few | TRBV10-3
CASSLTGLDTIYF | TGCGCCAGCAGCTTGACGGGGTTGGACACCATATATTTT | . | TRBJ1-3 | few | TRBV5-1
CACSGAAKNIQYF | TGTGCCTGTTCCGGGGCGGCCAAAAACATTCAGTACTTC | . | TRBJ2-4 | . | TRBV30
CASSPWMNTEAFF | TGTGCCAGCAGTCCTTGGATGAACACTGAAGCTTTCTTT | . | TRBJ1-1 | . | TRBV6-2/TRBV6-3
CASSLVPGQGSGELFF | TGTGCCAGCAGCTTAGTTCCGGGACAGGGTAGCGGGGAGCTGTTTTTT | TRBD1 | TRBJ2-2 | . | TRBV11-2
CASGNAGTLKFF | TGTGCCAGCGGGAACGCCGGGACTTTGAAGTTCTTC | . | TRBJ2-1 | . | TRBV11-3
CASSSHGARSEAFF | TGTGCCAGCAGCTCCCATGGAGCGCGGTCTGAAGCTTTCTTT | . | TRBJ1-1 | few | TRBV7-2
CASSPRLAHTDTQYF | TGTGCCAGCAGCCCGCGACTAGCCCACACAGATACGCAGTATTTT | TRBD2 | TRBJ2-3 | . | TRBV5-6
CASRRGGLGQPQHF | TGTGCCAGCAGAAGGGGGGGTCTCGGCCAGCCCCAGCATTTT | . | TRBJ1-5 | . | TRBV12-3/TRBV12-4
CASSLSSGGNQPQHF | TGCGCCAGCAGCTTGTCAAGTGGAGGCAATCAGCCCCAGCATTTT | . | TRBJ1-5 | many | TRBV5-1
CASMGSRIETQYF | TGTGCCAGCATGGGTTCTCGGATCGAGACCCAGTACTTC | . | TRBJ2-5 | many | TRBV7-9
CASSPSLGETQYF | TGTGCCAGCAGCCCGTCTCTCGGAGAGACCCAGTACTTC | . | TRBJ2-5 | few | TRBV7-9
CASSNLGYNEQFF | TGTGCCAGCAGCAATCTGGGGTACAATGAGCAGTTCTTC | . | TRBJ2-1 | many | TRBV12-3/TRBV12-4
CASRGHGPSPLHF | TGCGCCAGCAGGGGACATGGCCCTTCACCCCTCCACTTT | . | TRBJ1-6 | . | TRBV10-1
CASSPWARRTVPYEQYF | TGTGCCAGCAGCCCATGGGCTCGCCGGACGGTCCCCTACGAGCAGTACTTC | . | TRBJ2-7 | few | TRBV7-2